This T cell receptor (beta chain) was retrieved from a study of blood T cell repertoires in COVID-19. The overall study: Both acute and convalescent COVID-19 samples were obtained from the United States, Italy and Spain.

Clones were sequenced by immunoSEQ multiplex PCR, and TCRdb holds only the in-frame ones, with some missing. The data contain over 20,000 clones, almost 90% of them singletons. The germline CDR1 and CDR2 sequences are SGHRS and YFSETQ. This CDR3 spans 16 amino acids. Trimming stripped 0 bases from V and 4 bases from J, with 14 bases between. The V and J genes are TRBV5-1 and TRBJ2-1, with D perhaps matching TRBD2 (6 bases). The sequence came from a man in his 70s with acute or convalescent COVID-19. The source material was peripheral blood. The CDR3 DNA follows: TGCGCCAGCAGCTTGGTATCGGGGGACGAATACAATGAGCAGTTCTTC. Translation: CASSLVSGDEYNEQFF.